Below are 20 T cell receptor beta chains sequenced from a single sample in a study of cytomegalovirus exposure and HLA in healthy donors. Both 60 Vbeta primers and 13 Jbeta primers went into the PCR. Only in-frame clones appear in the TCRdb table, and some are missing; sequencing was by immunoSEQ multiplex PCR. Seen in this sample are about 130,000 clones; the ten most common clones hold less than 2%. Sequencing was done on a sample of PBMCs. These receptors all stem from a man younger than 35 in good health and CMV-seronegative.

This sequence joins TRBV11-2 and TRBJ1-1; TRBD1 might be the D (5 bases). CDR3 length: 13 residues. V lost 5 bases to trimming and J lost 8 bases, with 15 bases between them. Germline CDR1 is SGHAT and CDR2 is FQNNGV. CDR3 bases: TGTGCCAGCAGCCTTCAATGGACACTAGAAGCTTTCTTT. It translates to CASSLQWTLEAFF.

In nucleotides, the CDR3 is TGTGCCAGCAGTTTTCCAGGAAAGGAATACGAGCAGTACTTC. This codes for CASSFPGKEYEQYF. The genes are TRBV28 and TRBJ2-5; no definite D call. The J call may not be correct, given that the DNA end is closer to TRBJ2-7. The V gene's germline CDR1 is MDHEN and CDR2 SYDVKM. The CDR3 totals 14 residues.

The chain employs TRBV6-6 and TRBJ1-5; D possibly corresponds to TRBD1 (5 bases). This CDR3 region has 11 residues. Germline V gene lookup returns CDR1 MNHNY and CDR2 SVGAGI (reference sequence). The CDR3 loop is CVSGGNQPQHF. DNA for the CDR3: TGTGTCTCGGGGGGCAATCAGCCCCAGCATTTT.

The V gene is TRBV5-6, the J gene TRBJ2-3, with 7 bases fitting TRBD2. The ends lost 7 bases at V and 4 bases at J; junction bases unmatched: 12. The CDR3 contains 15 residues. Germline V CDR1 and CDR2: SGHDT, YYEEEE. CDR3 loop: CASGRASGVPDTQYF. CDR3 coding DNA: TGTGCCAGCGGACGGGCTAGCGGTGTACCAGATACGCAGTATTTT. Full variable domain (missing parts from reference TRBV5-6 and TRBJ2-3): DAGVTQSPTHLIKTRGQQVTLRCSPKSGHDTVSWYQQALGQGPQFIFQYYEEEERQRGNFPDRFSGHQFPNYSSELNVNALLLGDSALYLCASGRASGVPDTQYFGPGTRLTVL.

The rearrangement links TRBV2 to TRBJ2-5; no clear D. The V end was cut by 6 bases, the J end by 5 bases, with 10 bases between. Germline CDR1 is SNHLY and CDR2 is FYNNEI. This CDR3 region has 12 residues. The CDR3 sequence: CASRDLEETQYF. For the CDR3, the DNA is TGTGCCAGCAGAGACCTAGAGGAGACCCAGTACTTC.

The chain links TRBV9 to TRBJ2-2; TRBD2 agrees at 7 bases. CDR3 length: 16 amino acids. After removal of 0 bases from V and 4 bases from J, the junction contained 6 bases not matched to a gene. Per germline, CDR1 SGDLS and CDR2 YYNGEE. The CDR3 reads CASSVALGGTTGELFF. In DNA form, the CDR3 reads TGTGCCAGCAGCGTAGCTTTGGGGGGGACCACCGGGGAGCTGTTTTTT.

V gene TRBV11-2 combines with J gene TRBJ1-1; D not certain. The CDR3 loop spans 15 amino acids. With 2 bases removed from V and 2 bases from J, the gap between germline ends came to 12 bases. The germline V gene encodes CDR1 SGHAT and CDR2 FQNNGV. DNA for the CDR3: TGTGCCAGCAGCTTACTCATTACTCTTAACACTGAAGCTTTCTTT. Protein product: CASSLLITLNTEAFF.

For the CDR3, the DNA is TGTGCCAGCAGCGGTCTGGGGGAGGAGGGGGCGATGAACACCGGGGAGCTGTTTTTT. Protein product: CASSGLGEEGAMNTGELFF. The gene calls are TRBV7-9 and TRBJ2-2, with D perhaps matching TRBD1 (7 bases). The ends were cut back, 5 bases at V and 1 base at J, with 23 bases in the middle. This CDR3 comprises 19 residues. Germline-derived CDR1 and CDR2 are SEHNR and FQNEAQ (reference sequence).

The chain couples TRBV6-6 to TRBJ1-6, with D uncertain. There are 16 residues in the CDR3. Trimming shortened V by 6 bases and J by 1 base, and 13 bases separated the two germline ends. CDR1 and CDR2 from the germline V gene are MNHNY and SVGAGI (reference sequence). The CDR3 DNA follows: TGTGCCAGCAGGCCCCCTCTTAGATCCTATAATTCACCCCTCCACTTT. It codes for CASRPPLRSYNSPLHF.

The chain recombines TRBV7-2 with TRBJ2-7; D gene uncertain. The V end was cut by 1 base, the J end by 3 bases, with 10 bases between. CDR1 and CDR2 from the germline V gene are SGHTA and FQGNSA. CDR3 size: 14 residues. The CDR3 protein is CASSLGGRLYEQYF. In nucleotides, the CDR3 is TGTGCCAGCAGCTTAGGTGGCAGGCTCTACGAGCAGTACTTC.

As for this clone: At one boundary the junction diverges from the germline segment, which might be a read error. The chain carries TRBV7-9 and TRBJ1-1, with D perhaps matching TRBD1 (6 bases). Germline CDR1 and CDR2: SEHNR and FQNEAQ (reference sequence). This CDR3 has 11 amino acids. CDR3 DNA: TGTGCCAGCAGCAGCAACAGGGCGCCGCGATTT. Protein sequence: CASSSNRAPRF.

The J gene is TRBJ2-3, the V gene TRBV2; D is possibly TRBD1 (6 bases). The CDR3 contains 12 residues. Germline CDR1 reads SNHLY; CDR2 reads FYNNEI. Trimming took 7 bases from V and 8 from J, leaving 13 bases between them. DNA for the CDR3: TGTGCCAGCACCCGAGGACAGTTTACGCAGTATTTT. It is translated as CASTRGQFTQYF.

V usage is TRBV2 and J usage is TRBJ1-4; D remains unclear. V was clipped by 6 bases and J by 7 bases, with 12 bases between them. This CDR3 comprises 13 residues. The germline V gene encodes CDR1 SNHLY and CDR2 FYNNEI. The CDR3 DNA reads TGTGCCAGCAGGGCTGGACTCGGTGAAAAACTGTTTTTT. Protein sequence: CASRAGLGEKLFF.

The chain carries TRBV20-1 and TRBJ2-1, with D perhaps TRBD2 (6 bases). V was shortened by 1 base and J by 15 bases, with 13 bases between the two germline ends. Germline values: CDR1 DFQATT, CDR2 SNEGSKA (reference sequence). The length of the CDR3 is 11 residues. The CDR3 is CSARAGGPPFF. CDR3 DNA sequence: TGCAGTGCTAGAGCAGGAGGGCCGCCGTTCTTC.

The rearrangement uses TRBV19 and TRBJ2-7; 8 bases match TRBD2. V shed 6 bases, J shed 2 bases, and the junction held 6 bases outside the gene matches. This CDR3 region has 14 residues. Germline values: CDR1 LNHDA, CDR2 SQIVND (reference sequence). The CDR3 spells CASRSSGIAYEQYF. DNA of the CDR3: TGTGCCAGTAGAAGTAGCGGGATTGCCTACGAGCAGTACTTC.

The rearrangement joins TRBV4-1 to TRBJ1-5; D is ambiguous. The CDR3 runs 14 residues. The ends were cut back, 0 bases at V and 4 bases at J, with 7 bases in the middle. Germline CDR1 and CDR2: MGHRA and YSYEKL. This chain's CDR3 is CASSQDALNQPQHF. The DNA for the CDR3 is TGCGCCAGCAGCCAAGATGCGCTTAATCAGCCCCAGCATTTT.

Note on this clone: One end of the junction fails to match germline, which may point to a read error. This chain links TRBV2 with TRBJ2-7, with 10 positions matching TRBD2. The CDR3 is 11 amino acids. Germline loops: CDR1 SNHLY, CDR2 FYNNEI. CDR3 in DNA: TGTGCCAGCAGTCTAGCGGGAGAGGTACCGTTC. This codes for CASSLAGEVPF.

On this clone: The missing conserved phenylalanine or tryptophan at the end of this CDR3 makes a read error likely. This CDR3 reads CASREVNTEAFL. The CDR3 DNA follows: TGTGCCAGCAGAGAGGTGAACACTGAAGCTTTCCTT. The V gene is TRBV6-1, the J gene TRBJ1-1; D is unclear. Germline loops: CDR1 MNHNS, CDR2 SASEGT. Trimming removed 6 bases from V and 0 bases from J, with 5 bases in between. CDR3 length: 12 residues.

The V gene is TRBV4-3, the J gene TRBJ2-1; 9 bases match TRBD2. Germline V lookup: CDR1 LGHNA, CDR2 YSLEER. CDR3 length: 16 residues. V was pared by 0 bases and J by 4 bases, with 4 bases of the junction left unmatched. The CDR3 nucleotides read TGCGCCAGCAGCCAAGAAGCGGGGGGCCGATACAATGAGCAGTTCTTC. Protein: CASSQEAGGRYNEQFF.

V is TRBV28 and J is TRBJ1-5, with D possibly being TRBD1 (5 bases). This CDR3 comprises 16 residues. Deletions cut 1 base from V and 2 bases from J, with 12 bases between. Germline CDR1 reads MDHEN; CDR2 reads SYDVKM. In DNA, the CDR3 is TGTGCCAGCAGTTTATATCGGGGCGGGGGCAATCAGCCCCAGCATTTT. Encoded protein: CASSLYRGGGNQPQHF.